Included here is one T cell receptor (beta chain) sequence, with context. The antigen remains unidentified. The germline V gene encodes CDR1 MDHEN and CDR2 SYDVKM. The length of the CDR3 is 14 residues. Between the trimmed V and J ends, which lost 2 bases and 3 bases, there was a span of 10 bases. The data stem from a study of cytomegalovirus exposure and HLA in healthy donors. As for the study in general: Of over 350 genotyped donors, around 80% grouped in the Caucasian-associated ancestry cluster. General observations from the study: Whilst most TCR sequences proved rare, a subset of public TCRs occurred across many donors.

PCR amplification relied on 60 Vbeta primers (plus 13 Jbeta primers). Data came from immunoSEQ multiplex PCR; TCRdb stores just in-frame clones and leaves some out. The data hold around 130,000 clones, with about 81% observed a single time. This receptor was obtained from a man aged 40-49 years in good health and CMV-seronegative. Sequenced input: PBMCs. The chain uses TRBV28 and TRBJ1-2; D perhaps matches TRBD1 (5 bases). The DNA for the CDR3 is TGTGCCAGCAGTTTAGGGGCGGGACACTATGGCTACACCTTC. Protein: CASSLGAGHYGYTF.